The TCR beta chain under discussion was sequenced for a study of T cells after yellow fever vaccination. The wider study: Some fractions had low cell numbers, and these were prepared with SMART-Seq v4 Ultra Low Input.

The authors made TCR cDNA by 5'RACE template switching, adding a universal primer site and UMIs. Using its own MiXCR run on the 5' RACE reads, TCRdb lists one record per CDR3 protein. Among some 500,000 distinct CDR3 sequences listed, roughly 12% were seen once. V shed 6 bases and J 3 bases; nucleotides not matched to a gene: 8. The V gene's germline CDR1 is LNHNV and CDR2 YYDKDF (reference sequence). This CDR3 contains 16 residues. This clonotype was obtained from a man aged 25 to 45 who received the YFV17D yellow fever vaccine. The chain joins TRBV15 to TRBJ2-2; 9 bases line up with TRBD1. The starting material was PBMCs, obtained on the day of the yellow fever booster vaccination. CDR3: CATSFPGQGDTGELFF. For the CDR3, the DNA is TGTGCCACCAGTTTCCCGGGACAGGGAGACACCGGGGAGCTGTTTTTT.